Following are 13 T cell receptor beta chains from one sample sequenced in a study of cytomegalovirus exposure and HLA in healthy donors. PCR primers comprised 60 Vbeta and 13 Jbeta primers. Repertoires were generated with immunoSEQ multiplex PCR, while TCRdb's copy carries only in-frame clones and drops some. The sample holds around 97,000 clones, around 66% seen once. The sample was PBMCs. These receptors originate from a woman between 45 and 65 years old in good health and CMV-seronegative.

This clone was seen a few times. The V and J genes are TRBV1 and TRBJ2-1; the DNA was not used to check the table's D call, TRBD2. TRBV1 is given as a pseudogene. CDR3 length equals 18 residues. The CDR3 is CTSSQGLGGPGSYNEQFF. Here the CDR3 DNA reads TGCACCAGCAGTCAGGGTCTGGGAGGGCCCGGCTCCTACAATGAGCAGTTCTTC.

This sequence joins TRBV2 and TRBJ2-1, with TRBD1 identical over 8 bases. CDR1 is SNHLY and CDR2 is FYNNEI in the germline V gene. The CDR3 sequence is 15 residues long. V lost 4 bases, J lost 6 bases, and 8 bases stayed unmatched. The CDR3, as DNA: TGTGCCAGCAGTGGGACAGGGAGGTCGAGCAATGAGCAGTTCTTC. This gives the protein CASSGTGRSSNEQFF.

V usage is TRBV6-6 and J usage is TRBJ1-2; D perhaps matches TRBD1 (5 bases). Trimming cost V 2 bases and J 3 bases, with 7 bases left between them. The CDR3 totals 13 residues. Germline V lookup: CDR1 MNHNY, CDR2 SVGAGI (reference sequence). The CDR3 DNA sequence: TGTGCCAGCAGTTACGAGACAGACTATGGCTACACCTTC. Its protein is CASSYETDYGYTF.

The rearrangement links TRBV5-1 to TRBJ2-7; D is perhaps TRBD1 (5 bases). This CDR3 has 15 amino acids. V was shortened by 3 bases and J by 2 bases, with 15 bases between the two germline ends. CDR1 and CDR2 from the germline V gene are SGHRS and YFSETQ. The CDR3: CASSSYRPETYEQYF. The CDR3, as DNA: TGCGCCAGCAGCTCCTACAGGCCTGAGACCTACGAGCAGTACTTC.

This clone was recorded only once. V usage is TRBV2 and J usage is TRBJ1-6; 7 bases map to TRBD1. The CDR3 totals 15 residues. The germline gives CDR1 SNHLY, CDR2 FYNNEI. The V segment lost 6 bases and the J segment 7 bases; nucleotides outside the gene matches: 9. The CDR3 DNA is TGTGCCAGCAGGGACAGACAGGGCAAAAATTCACCCCTCCACTTT. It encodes CASRDRQGKNSPLHF.

The CDR3 nucleotides read TGTGCCAGCAGTTTAAGGGAGTTTGGACAGGGGTCCTACGAGCAGTACTTC. Translating gives CASSLREFGQGSYEQYF. J is TRBJ2-7 and V is TRBV27; TRBD1 matches at 9 bases. V trimming: 2 bases; J trimming: 1 base; junction bases outside the gene matches: 9. The CDR3 consists of 17 residues. CDR1 is MNHEY, CDR2 SMNVEV, per germline (reference sequence).

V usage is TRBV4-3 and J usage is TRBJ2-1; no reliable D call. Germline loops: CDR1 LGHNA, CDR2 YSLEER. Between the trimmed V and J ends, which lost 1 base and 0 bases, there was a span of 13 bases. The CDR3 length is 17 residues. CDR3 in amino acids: CASSQGGLSSSYNEQFF. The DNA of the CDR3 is TGCGCCAGCAGCCAAGGAGGCCTCTCGAGCTCCTACAATGAGCAGTTCTTC.

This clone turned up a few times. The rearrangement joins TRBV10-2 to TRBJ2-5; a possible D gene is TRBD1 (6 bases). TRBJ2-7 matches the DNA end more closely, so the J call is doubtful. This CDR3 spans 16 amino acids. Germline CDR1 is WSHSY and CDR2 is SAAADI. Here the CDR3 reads CASRDAGVSGVGEQYF. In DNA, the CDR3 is TGCGCCAGCAGAGACGCAGGGGTTTCCGGGGTCGGCGAGCAGTACTTC.

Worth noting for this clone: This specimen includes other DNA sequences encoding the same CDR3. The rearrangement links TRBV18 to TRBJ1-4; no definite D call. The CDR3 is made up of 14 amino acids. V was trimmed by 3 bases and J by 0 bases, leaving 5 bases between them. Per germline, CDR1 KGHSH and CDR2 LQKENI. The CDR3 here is CASSPGATNEKLFF. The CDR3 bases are TGTGCCAGCTCACCCGGAGCAACTAATGAAAAACTGTTTTTT. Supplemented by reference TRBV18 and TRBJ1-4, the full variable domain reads NAGVMQNPRHLVRRRGQEARLRCSPMKGHSHVYWYRQLPEEGLKFMVYLQKENIIDESGMPKERFSAEFPKEGPSILRIQQVVRGDSAAYFCASSPGATNEKLFFGSGTQLSVL.

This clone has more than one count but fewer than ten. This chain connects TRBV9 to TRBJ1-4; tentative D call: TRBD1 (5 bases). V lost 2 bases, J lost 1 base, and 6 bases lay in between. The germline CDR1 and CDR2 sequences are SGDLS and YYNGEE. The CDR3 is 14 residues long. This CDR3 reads CASSVTGTNEKLFF. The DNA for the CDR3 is TGTGCCAGCAGCGTTACAGGAACTAATGAAAAACTGTTTTTT.

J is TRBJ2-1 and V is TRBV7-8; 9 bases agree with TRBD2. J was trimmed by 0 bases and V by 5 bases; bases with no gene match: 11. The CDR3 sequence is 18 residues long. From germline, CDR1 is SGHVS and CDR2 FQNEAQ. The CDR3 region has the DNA TGTGCCAGCAGCACGAGACTAGCGGTGAGAGCCTCCTACAATGAGCAGTTCTTC. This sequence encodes CASSTRLAVRASYNEQFF.

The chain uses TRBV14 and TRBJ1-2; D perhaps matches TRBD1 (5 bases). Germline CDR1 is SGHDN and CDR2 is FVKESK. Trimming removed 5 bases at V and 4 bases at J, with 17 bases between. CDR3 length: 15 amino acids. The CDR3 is CASSANVAGFYGYTF. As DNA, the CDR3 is TGTGCCAGCAGCGCCAATGTCGCAGGGTTCTATGGCTACACCTTC.

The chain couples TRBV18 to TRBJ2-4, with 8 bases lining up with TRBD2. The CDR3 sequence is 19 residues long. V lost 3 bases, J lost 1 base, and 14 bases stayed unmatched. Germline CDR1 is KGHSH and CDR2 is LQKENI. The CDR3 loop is CASSPRISGTGRAKNIQYF. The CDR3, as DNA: TGTGCCAGCTCACCTCGGATTAGCGGGACGGGGAGGGCCAAAAACATTCAGTACTTC.